The 15 T cell receptor beta chains below were found in one sample sequenced in a study of blood T cell repertoires in COVID-19. Method: immunoSEQ multiplex PCR; TCRdb's copy keeps in-frame clones and lacks some. Of roughly 52,000 clones listed, 65% to 85% are singletons. Specimen: peripheral blood. The receptors originated from a man aged 80 or over with COVID-19, enrolled during active disease.

The V call is TRBV6-5, the J call TRBJ1-5; TRBD1 aligns across 7 bases. V lost 5 bases, J lost 2 bases, and 6 bases stayed unmatched. Germline values: CDR1 MNHEY, CDR2 SVGAGI. The CDR3 runs to 15 residues. DNA of the CDR3: TGTGCCAGCAGTCTCGACAGGGTTGGCAATCAGCCCCAGCATTTT. It encodes CASSLDRVGNQPQHF.

The chain recombines TRBV2 with TRBJ1-6; no definite D call. The CDR3 contains 13 residues. Germline CDR1 reads SNHLY; CDR2 reads FYNNEI. Trimming took off 4 bases at V and 7 bases at J, with 8 bases between the two ends. The CDR3 loop is CASSVDTNSPLHF. The CDR3 DNA sequence: TGTGCCAGCAGTGTCGACACCAATTCACCCCTCCACTTT.

The V gene is TRBV6-2 or TRBV6-3, the J gene TRBJ2-2, with TRBD1 as a possible D gene (6 bases). Deletions cut 5 bases from V and 2 bases from J, with 9 bases between. There are 14 residues in the CDR3. CDR1 and CDR2 from the germline V gene are MNHEY and SVGEGT. The CDR3 loop is CASSQQGNTGELFF. Written as DNA, the CDR3 is TGTGCCAGCAGTCAACAGGGAAACACCGGGGAGCTGTTTTTT.

This clone has just one count. The chain carries TRBV10-3 and TRBJ1-2; 11 nucleotides agree with TRBD1. The trim removed 6 bases at V and 3 bases at J, leaving 9 bases unmatched. The CDR3 is 16 amino acids. Looked up from germline, CDR1 is ENHRY and CDR2 is SYGVKD. The CDR3 DNA follows: TGTGCCATCAGCTACCGGACAGGGGGCGCGGACTATGGCTACACCTTC. This encodes CAISYRTGGADYGYTF.

This sequence joins TRBV2 and TRBJ1-6; D gene uncertain. Trimming stripped 7 bases from V and 9 bases from J, with 13 bases between. The CDR3 extends over 13 amino acids. Germline V gene sequence: CDR1 SNHLY, CDR2 FYNNEI. CDR3 DNA sequence: TGTGCCAGCATCATAGGAAGCGGTTCACCCCTCCACTTT. It specifies CASIIGSGSPLHF.

This clone has more than one count but fewer than ten. The gene calls are TRBV7-9 and TRBJ1-2; D not certain. Germline V gene lookup returns CDR1 SEHNR and CDR2 FQNEAQ (reference sequence). The CDR3 sequence is 15 residues long. V lost 1 base to trimming and J lost 8 bases, with 17 bases between them. The CDR3 DNA is TGTGCCAGCAGCTTAGGGGTCAGTCAAGCGGCCGGCTACACCTTC. This translates into CASSLGVSQAAGYTF.

V usage is TRBV29-1 and J usage is TRBJ1-2; D unclear. Germline CDR1 is SQVTM and CDR2 is ANQGSEA. The CDR3 consists of 15 residues. V shed 3 bases and J shed 2 bases, with 16 bases lying between them. CDR3 protein: CSVDLSRGGNYGYTF. The CDR3 DNA is TGCAGCGTTGATCTCAGTCGCGGCGGCAACTATGGCTACACCTTC.

The CDR3 DNA reads as TGTGCCAGCAGCTTAGGCCTAGCGGGGGTCACAGATACGCAGTATTTT. This gives the protein CASSLGLAGVTDTQYF. The chain employs TRBV7-2 and TRBJ2-3, with 10 nucleotides matching TRBD2. The junction had 3 bases not matched to a gene; V was cut back by 1 base and J by 2 bases. CDR3 size: 16 residues. Germline V gene sequence: CDR1 SGHTA, CDR2 FQGNSA.

This clone is labeled as medium-sized (0.01 to 0.1%). V gene TRBV6-1 combines with J gene TRBJ1-6, with 8 bases matching TRBD1. The germline gives CDR1 MNHNS, CDR2 SASEGT. The V gene end was trimmed by 3 bases and the J gene end by 7 bases; junction bases not matched to a gene: 2. The CDR3 length is 14 residues. The CDR3 is CASSDRQGNSPLHF. CDR3 coding DNA: TGTGCCAGCAGTGACCGACAGGGGAATTCACCCCTCCACTTT.

This chain uses TRBV27 with TRBJ1-2; TRBD1 aligns across 7 bases. The germline gives CDR1 MNHEY, CDR2 SMNVEV (reference sequence). Trimming at V came to 8 bases and at J to 5 bases, leaving 8 bases not matched to a gene. The CDR3 loop spans 13 amino acids. The chain's CDR3 is CASFDRVEYGYTF. CDR3 sequence (DNA): TGTGCCAGCTTTGACAGGGTGGAGTATGGCTACACCTTC.

The rearrangement uses TRBV14 and TRBJ2-6; the D is unclear. V was pared by 4 bases and J by 2 bases, with 9 bases between. Germline lookup yields CDR1 SGHDN and CDR2 FVKESK. CDR3 length: 15 amino acids. CDR3 residues: CASSLATPGANVLTF. The CDR3 nucleotides are TGTGCCAGCAGCCTAGCCACTCCTGGGGCCAACGTCCTGACTTTC.

This clone showed up just a few times. The rearrangement uses TRBV5-1 and TRBJ2-7; no definite D call. Germline values: CDR1 SGHRS, CDR2 YFSETQ. The V end was cut by 0 bases, the J end by 0 bases, with 7 bases between. CDR3 size: 14 residues. Written as DNA, the CDR3 is TGCGCCAGCAGCTTGGGTCCAGGCTCCTACGAGCAGTACTTC. This sequence encodes CASSLGPGSYEQYF.

The rearrangement links TRBV28 to TRBJ2-7; 9 nucleotides agree with TRBD1. The CDR3 has 16 amino acids. CDR1 is MDHEN and CDR2 is SYDVKM in the germline V gene. J gave up 2 bases and V 1 base, and 6 bases lay outside the gene matches. The CDR3 DNA follows: TGTGCCAGCAGTTTATTCGGGGACAGGGAAACCTACGAGCAGTACTTC. The encoded protein is CASSLFGDRETYEQYF.

This chain links TRBV21-1 with TRBJ2-6; TRBD1, the table's D call, was not compared with the DNA. TRBV21-1 is given as a pseudogene. This CDR3 comprises 19 residues. The chain's CDR3 is CASSKAGGQELGGANVLTF. CDR3 nucleotide sequence: TGTGCCAGCAGCAAAGCAGGAGGACAGGAGCTTGGAGGGGCCAACGTCCTGACTTTC.

A single count supports this clone. The V and J genes are TRBV3-1 (or the pseudogene TRBV3-2) and TRBJ2-2; maybe TRBD2 (5 bases). CDR3 size: 18 residues. The V end lost 0 bases, the J end lost 1 base, and 15 bases lay between the germline ends. Germline assignment: CDR1 LGHDT and CDR2 YNNKEL (reference sequence). The CDR3 spells CASSQEGLVGENTGELFF. As DNA, the CDR3 is TGTGCCAGCAGCCAAGAGGGCCTAGTCGGGGAGAACACCGGGGAGCTGTTTTTT.